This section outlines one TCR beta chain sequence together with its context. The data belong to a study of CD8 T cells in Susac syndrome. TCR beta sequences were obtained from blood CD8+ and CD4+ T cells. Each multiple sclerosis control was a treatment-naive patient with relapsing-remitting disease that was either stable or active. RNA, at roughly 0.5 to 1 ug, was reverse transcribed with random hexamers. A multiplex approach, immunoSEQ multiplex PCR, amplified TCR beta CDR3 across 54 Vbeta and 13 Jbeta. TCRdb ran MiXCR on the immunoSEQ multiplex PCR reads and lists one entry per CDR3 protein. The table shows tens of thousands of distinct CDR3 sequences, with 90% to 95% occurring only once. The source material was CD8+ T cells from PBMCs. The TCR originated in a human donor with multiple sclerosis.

The CDR3 reads CASSETNTGELFF. CDR3 coding DNA: TGTGCCAGCAGCGAAACGAACACCGGGGAGCTGTTTTTT. The V and J genes are TRBV7-2 and TRBJ2-2; no clear D. CDR3 length: 13 amino acids. V lost 5 bases and J lost 0, with 4 bases in between. CDR1 is SGHTA and CDR2 is FQGNSA in the germline V gene.